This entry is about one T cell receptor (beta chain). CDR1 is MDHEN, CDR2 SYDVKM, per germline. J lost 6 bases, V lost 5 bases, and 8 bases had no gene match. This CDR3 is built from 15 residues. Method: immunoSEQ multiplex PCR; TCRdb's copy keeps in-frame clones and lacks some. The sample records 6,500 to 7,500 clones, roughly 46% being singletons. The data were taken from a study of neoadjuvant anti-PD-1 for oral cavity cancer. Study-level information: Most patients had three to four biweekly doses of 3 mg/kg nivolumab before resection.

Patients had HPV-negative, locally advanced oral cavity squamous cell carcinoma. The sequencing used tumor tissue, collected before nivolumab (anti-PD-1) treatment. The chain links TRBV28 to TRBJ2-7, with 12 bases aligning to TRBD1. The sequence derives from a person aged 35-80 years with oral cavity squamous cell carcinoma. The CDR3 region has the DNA TGTGCCAGCAGTCCCGGGGGGACAGGGGGCTCCGAGCAGTACTTC. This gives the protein CASSPGGTGGSEQYF.